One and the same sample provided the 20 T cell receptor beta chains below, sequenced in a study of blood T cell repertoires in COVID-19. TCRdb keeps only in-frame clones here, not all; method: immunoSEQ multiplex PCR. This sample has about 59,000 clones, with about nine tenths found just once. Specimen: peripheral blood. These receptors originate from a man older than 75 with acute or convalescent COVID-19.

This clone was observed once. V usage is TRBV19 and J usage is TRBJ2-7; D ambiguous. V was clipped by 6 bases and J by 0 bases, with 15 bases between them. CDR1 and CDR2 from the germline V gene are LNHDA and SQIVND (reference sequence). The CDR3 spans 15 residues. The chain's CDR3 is CASSLGASSSYEQYF. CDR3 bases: TGTGCCAGTAGCCTGGGCGCTTCGAGCTCCTACGAGCAGTACTTC.

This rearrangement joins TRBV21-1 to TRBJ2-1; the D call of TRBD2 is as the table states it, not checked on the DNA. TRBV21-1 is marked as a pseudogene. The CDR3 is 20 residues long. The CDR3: CASSKVGTSGGPHSYNEQFF. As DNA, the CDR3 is TGTGCCAGCAGCAAAGTGGGGACTAGCGGGGGCCCGCACTCCTACAATGAGCAGTTCTTC.

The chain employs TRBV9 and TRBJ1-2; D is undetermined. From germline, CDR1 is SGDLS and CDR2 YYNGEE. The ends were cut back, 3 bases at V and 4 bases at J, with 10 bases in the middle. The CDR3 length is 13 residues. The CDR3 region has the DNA TGTGCCAGCAGCGAGGTCACAGCCTATGGCTACACCTTC. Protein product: CASSEVTAYGYTF.

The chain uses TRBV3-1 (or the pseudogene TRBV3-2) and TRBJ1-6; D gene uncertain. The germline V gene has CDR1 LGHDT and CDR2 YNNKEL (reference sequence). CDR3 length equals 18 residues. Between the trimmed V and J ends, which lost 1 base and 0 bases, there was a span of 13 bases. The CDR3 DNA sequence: TGTGCCAGCAGCCAAGGTTCGGCGGGGAGCTCCTATAATTCACCCCTCCACTTT. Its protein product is CASSQGSAGSSYNSPLHF.

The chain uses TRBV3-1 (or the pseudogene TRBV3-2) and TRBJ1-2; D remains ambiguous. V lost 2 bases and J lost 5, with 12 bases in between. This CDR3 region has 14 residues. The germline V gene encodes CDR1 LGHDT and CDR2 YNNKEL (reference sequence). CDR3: CASSQPPNEYGYTF. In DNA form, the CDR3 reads TGTGCCAGCAGCCAACCCCCGAATGAGTATGGCTACACCTTC.

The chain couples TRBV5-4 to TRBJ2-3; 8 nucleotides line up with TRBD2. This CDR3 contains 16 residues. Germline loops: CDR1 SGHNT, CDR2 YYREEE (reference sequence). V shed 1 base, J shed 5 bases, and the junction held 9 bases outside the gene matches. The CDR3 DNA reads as TGTGCCAGCAGCTTGTCGCTTGCGGGGGGCGGAGATACGCAGTATTTT. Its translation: CASSLSLAGGGDTQYF. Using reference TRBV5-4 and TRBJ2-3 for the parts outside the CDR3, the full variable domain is ETGVTQSPTHLIKTRGQQVTLRCSSQSGHNTVSWYQQALGQGPQFIFQYYREEENGRGNFPPRFSGLQFPNYSSELNVNALELDDSALYLCASSLSLAGGGDTQYFGPGTRLTVL.

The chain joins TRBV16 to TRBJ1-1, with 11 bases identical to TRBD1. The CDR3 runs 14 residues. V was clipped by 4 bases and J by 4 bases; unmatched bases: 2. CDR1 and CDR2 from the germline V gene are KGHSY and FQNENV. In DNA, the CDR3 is TGTGCCAGCAGCCTCGGGACAGGGGGCACTGAAGCTTTCTTT. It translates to CASSLGTGGTEAFF.

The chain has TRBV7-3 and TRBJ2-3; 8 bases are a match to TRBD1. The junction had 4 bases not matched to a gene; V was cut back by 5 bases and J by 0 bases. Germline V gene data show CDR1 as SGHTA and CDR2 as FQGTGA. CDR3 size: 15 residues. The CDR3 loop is CASSHRGTSTDTQYF. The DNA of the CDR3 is TGTGCCAGCAGCCACAGGGGGACTAGCACAGATACGCAGTATTTT.

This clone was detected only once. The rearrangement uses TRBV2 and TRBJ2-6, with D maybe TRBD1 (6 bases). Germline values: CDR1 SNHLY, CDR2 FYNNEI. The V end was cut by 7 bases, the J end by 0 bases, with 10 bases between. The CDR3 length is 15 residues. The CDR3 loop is CASKGDNSGANVLTF. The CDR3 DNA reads TGTGCCAGCAAGGGGGATAACTCTGGGGCCAACGTCCTGACTTTC.

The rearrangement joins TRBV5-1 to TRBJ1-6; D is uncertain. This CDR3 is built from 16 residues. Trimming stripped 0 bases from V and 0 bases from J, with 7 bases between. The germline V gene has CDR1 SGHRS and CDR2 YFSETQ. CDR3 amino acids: CASSLGSSSYNSPLHF. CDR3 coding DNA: TGCGCCAGCAGCTTGGGGTCGAGCTCCTATAATTCACCCCTCCACTTT. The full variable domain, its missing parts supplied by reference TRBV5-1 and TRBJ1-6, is KAGVTQTPRYLIKTRGQQVTLSCSPISGHRSVSWYQQTPGQGLQFLFEYFSETQRNKGNFPGRFSGRQFSNSRSEMNVSTLELGDSALYLCASSLGSSSYNSPLHFGNGTRLTVT.

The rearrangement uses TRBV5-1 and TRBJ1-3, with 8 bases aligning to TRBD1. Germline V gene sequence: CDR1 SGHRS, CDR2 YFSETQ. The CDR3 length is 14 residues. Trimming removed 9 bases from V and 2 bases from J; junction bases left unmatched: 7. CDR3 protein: CANRDRRAGNTIYF. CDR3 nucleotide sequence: TGCGCCAACCGGGACAGGAGGGCTGGAAACACCATATATTTT.

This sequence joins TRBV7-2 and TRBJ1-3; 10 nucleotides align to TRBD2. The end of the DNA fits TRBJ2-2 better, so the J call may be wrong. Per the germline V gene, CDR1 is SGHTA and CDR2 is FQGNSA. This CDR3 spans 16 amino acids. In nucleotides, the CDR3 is TGTGCCAGCAGCTTACTAGCGGGGGAGAACACCGGGGAGCTGTTTTTT. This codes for CASSLLAGENTGELFF.

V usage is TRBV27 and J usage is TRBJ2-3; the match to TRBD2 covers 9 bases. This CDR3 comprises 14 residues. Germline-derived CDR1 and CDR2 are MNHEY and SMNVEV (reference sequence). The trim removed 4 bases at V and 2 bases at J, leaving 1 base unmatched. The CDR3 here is CASSSSGVTDTQYF. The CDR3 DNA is TGTGCCAGCAGTTCTAGCGGGGTCACAGATACGCAGTATTTT.

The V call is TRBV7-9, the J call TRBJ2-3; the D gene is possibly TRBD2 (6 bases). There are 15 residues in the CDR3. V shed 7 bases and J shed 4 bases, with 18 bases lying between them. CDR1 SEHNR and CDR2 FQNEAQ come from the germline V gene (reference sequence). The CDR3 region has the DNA TGTGCCAGCACCCCCCGGGGGTCAATCGCAGATACGCAGTATTTT. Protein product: CASTPRGSIADTQYF.

This CDR3 is CASSLGRGLNSPLHF. The CDR3 region has the DNA TGTGCCAGCAGCCTCGGAAGGGGCTTAAATTCACCCCTCCACTTT. The chain carries TRBV14 and TRBJ1-6, with D perhaps TRBD1 (5 bases). Germline loops: CDR1 SGHDN, CDR2 FVKESK. Trimming took off 4 bases at V and 7 bases at J, with 14 bases between the two ends. The length of the CDR3 is 15 residues.

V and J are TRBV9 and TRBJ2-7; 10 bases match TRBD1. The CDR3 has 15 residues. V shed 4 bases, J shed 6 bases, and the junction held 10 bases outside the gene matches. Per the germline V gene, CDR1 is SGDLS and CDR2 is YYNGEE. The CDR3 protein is CASSLRGDRGAEQYF. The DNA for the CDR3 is TGTGCCAGCAGCCTACGTGGGGACAGGGGTGCCGAGCAGTACTTC. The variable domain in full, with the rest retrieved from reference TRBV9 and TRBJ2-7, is DSGVTQTPKHLITATGQRVTLRCSPRSGDLSVYWYQQSLDQGLQFLIQYYNGEERAKGNILERFSAQQFPDLHSELNLSSLELGDSALYFCASSLRGDRGAEQYFGPGTRLTVT.

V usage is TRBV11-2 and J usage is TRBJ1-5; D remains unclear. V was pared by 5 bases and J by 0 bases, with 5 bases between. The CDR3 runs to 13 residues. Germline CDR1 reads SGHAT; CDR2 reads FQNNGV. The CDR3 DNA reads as TGTGCCAGCAGCCCAGATAGCAATCAGCCCCAGCATTTT. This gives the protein CASSPDSNQPQHF.

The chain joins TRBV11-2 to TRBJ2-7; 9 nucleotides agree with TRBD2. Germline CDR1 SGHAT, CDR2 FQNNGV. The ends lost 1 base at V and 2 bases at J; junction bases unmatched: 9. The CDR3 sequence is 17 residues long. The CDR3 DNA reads TGTGCCAGCAGCTTAGGAGAAGGGCGGGGGGGCGCCTACGAGCAGTACTTC. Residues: CASSLGEGRGGAYEQYF.

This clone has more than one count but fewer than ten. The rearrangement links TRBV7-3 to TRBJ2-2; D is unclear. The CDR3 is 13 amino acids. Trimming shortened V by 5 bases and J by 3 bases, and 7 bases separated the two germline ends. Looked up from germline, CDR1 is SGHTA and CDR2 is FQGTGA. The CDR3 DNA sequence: TGTGCCAGCAGCATACGGTACACCGGGGAGCTGTTTTTT. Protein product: CASSIRYTGELFF.

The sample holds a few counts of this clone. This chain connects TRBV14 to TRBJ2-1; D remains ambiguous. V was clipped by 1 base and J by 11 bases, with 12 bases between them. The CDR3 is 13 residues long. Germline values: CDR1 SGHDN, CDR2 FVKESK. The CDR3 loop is CASSQARTGKQFF. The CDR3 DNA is TGTGCCAGCAGCCAAGCACGTACGGGTAAGCAGTTCTTC. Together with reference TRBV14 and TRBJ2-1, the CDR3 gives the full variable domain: EAGVTQFPSHSVIEKGQTVTLRCDPISGHDNLYWYRRVMGKEIKFLLHFVKESKQDESGMPNNRFLAERTGGTYSTLKVQPAELEDSGVYFCASSQARTGKQFFGPGTRLTVL.